This record concerns one TCR beta chain sequence. These data come from a study of blood T cell repertoires in COVID-19. Study-level information: Sites in the United States, Italy and Spain provided acute and convalescent COVID-19 samples. T cells, B-cell-depleted T cells, or PBMCs supplied cDNA or gDNA.

Germline assignment: CDR1 SEHNR and CDR2 FQNEAQ (reference sequence). Between the trimmed V and J ends, which lost 3 bases and 5 bases, there was a span of 19 bases. The CDR3 length is 17 residues. Only in-frame clones appear in the TCRdb table, and some are missing; sequencing was by immunoSEQ multiplex PCR. The table shows approximately 13,000 clones, with 80% to 90% occurring only once. The sequencing sample was made of peripheral blood. The TCR comes from a man aged 45-65 years with active COVID-19. This sequence joins TRBV7-9 and TRBJ1-4; possible D gene TRBD1, 6 bases. For the CDR3, the DNA is TGTGCCAGCAGCTTGTACCCCCGAGGACAGCTGAATGAAAAACTGTTTTTT. Its protein product is CASSLYPRGQLNEKLFF.